This T cell receptor (beta chain) was sequenced during a study of cytomegalovirus exposure and HLA in healthy donors. At the level of the study: Inside one of the first data releases sat about 85 million unique TCRs taken from HLA-typed donors. Whole-study results and caveats: Despite most TCR sequences being rare, some public TCRs occurred in many donors. The later analysis indicated that the majority of CMV-associated TCR beta chains appeared HLA-restricted. Presence/absence analyses took donor sequencing depth as roughly uniform.

Germline lookup yields CDR1 MNHNY and CDR2 SVGAGI (reference sequence). This CDR3 is built from 12 residues. The V gene lost 4 bases and the J gene lost 10 bases, with 8 bases spanning the gap. Amplification used 60 Vbeta primers and 13 Jbeta primers. Only in-frame clones appear in the TCRdb table, and some are missing; sequencing was by immunoSEQ multiplex PCR. The sample yields 130,000 to 150,000 clones, 73% seen once. In the case of this clone: What it recognizes is unknown.

V gene TRBV6-6 combines with J gene TRBJ1-6; D perhaps matches TRBD1 (6 bases). The sample comprised PBMCs. This receptor was identified in a woman in her thirties or forties in good health and CMV-seronegative. CDR3 sequence (DNA): TGTGCCAGCAGTTTAACAGGGTCACCCCTCCACTTT. Its translation is CASSLTGSPLHF.